This T cell receptor (beta chain) was profiled in a study of blood T cell repertoires in COVID-19. TCRdb's copy holds only in-frame clones and misses some; the assay was immunoSEQ multiplex PCR. The data show around 120,000 clones, more than 65% seen once. This CDR3 is built from 14 residues. Trimming stripped 5 bases from V and 3 bases from J, with 11 bases between. Per germline, CDR1 LNHDA and CDR2 SQIVND (reference sequence). The material sequenced was peripheral blood. The gene calls are TRBV19 and TRBJ1-5, with D possibly being TRBD1 (6 bases). The clonotype was recovered from a woman aged 70-85 years with acute or convalescent COVID-19. The CDR3 reads CASSPDRINQPQHF. The CDR3 nucleotides read TGTGCCAGTAGTCCTGACAGGATCAATCAGCCCCAGCATTTT.